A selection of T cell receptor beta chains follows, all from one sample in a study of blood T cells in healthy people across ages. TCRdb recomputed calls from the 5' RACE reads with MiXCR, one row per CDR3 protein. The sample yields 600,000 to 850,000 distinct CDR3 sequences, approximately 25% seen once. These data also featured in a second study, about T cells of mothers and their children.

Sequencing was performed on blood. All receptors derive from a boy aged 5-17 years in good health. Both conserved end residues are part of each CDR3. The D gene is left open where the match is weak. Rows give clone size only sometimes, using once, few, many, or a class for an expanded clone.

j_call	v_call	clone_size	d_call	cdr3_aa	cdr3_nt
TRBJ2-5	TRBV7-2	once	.	CASSLVVGGIRETQYF	TGTGCCAGCAGCTTAGTGGTAGGGGGTATTAGGGAGACCCAGTACTTC
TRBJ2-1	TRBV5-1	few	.	CASSLAEGLRHEQFF	TGCGCCAGCAGCTTGGCTGAGGGACTGCGGCATGAGCAGTTCTTC
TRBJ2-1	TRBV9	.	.	CASSDRMDSYNEQFF	TGTGCCAGCAGCGATCGGATGGACTCCTACAATGAGCAGTTCTTC
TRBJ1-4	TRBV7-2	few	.	CASSWTSGKNEKLFF	TGTGCCAGCAGCTGGACCTCCGGGAAGAATGAAAAACTGTTTTTT
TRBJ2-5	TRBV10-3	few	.	CAISEPDGRETQYF	TGTGCCATCAGTGAGCCGGACGGCAGGGAGACCCAGTACTTC
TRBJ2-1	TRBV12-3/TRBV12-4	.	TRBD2	CASSLEGLAGGQHEQFF	TGTGCCAGCAGTTTAGAGGGTTTGGCGGGGGGGCAGCATGAGCAGTTCTTC
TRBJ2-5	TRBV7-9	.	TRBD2	CASSSTVTSREETQYF	TGTGCCAGCAGCTCGACTGTGACTAGCCGGGAAGAGACCCAGTACTTC
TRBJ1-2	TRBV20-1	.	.	CSARVVDFYGYTF	TGCAGTGCTAGAGTTGTAGATTTCTATGGCTACACCTTC
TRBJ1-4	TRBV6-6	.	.	CASSYSPERGEKLFF	TGTGCCAGCAGTTACTCCCCCGAAAGGGGGGAAAAACTGTTTTTT
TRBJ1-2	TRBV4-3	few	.	CASSQEFPGSYGYTF	TGCGCCAGCAGCCAAGAGTTCCCGGGGTCCTATGGCTACACCTTC
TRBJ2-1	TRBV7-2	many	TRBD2	CASSTGLAGYNEQFF	TGTGCCAGCAGCACGGGACTAGCGGGGTACAATGAGCAGTTCTTC
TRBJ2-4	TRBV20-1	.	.	CSASRREGVNIQYF	TGCAGTGCTAGTAGGAGGGAGGGGGTAAACATTCAGTACTTC
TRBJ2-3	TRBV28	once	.	CASSFFDPKRDTQYF	TGTGCCAGCAGTTTTTTCGATCCTAAGAGGGATACGCAGTATTTT
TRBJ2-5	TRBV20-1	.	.	CSARAGVLGETQYF	TGCAGTGCTAGAGCAGGGGTTCTGGGGGAGACCCAGTACTTC
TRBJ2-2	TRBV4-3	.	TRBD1	CASSQDLPTGVVGELFF	TGCGCCAGCAGCCAAGACCTTCCGACAGGGGTCGTGGGGGAGCTGTTTTTT
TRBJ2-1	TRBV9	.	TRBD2	CASSVGVAGPNEQFF	TGTGCCAGCAGCGTAGGGGTAGCGGGGCCCAATGAGCAGTTCTTC
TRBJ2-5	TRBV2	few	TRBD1	CASMAQGGTQYF	TGTGCCAGCATGGCACAGGGGGGGACCCAGTACTTC
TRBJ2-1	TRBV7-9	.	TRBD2	CASSLVIAGGRNEQFF	TGTGCCAGCAGCTTAGTGATAGCGGGAGGAAGGAATGAGCAGTTCTTC
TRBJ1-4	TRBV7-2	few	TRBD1	CASSLGHRGAKRNEKLFF	TGTGCCAGCAGCTTAGGACACAGGGGCGCAAAGAGGAATGAAAAACTGTTTTTT
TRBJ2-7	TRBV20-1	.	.	CSARDLRGTAYEQYF	TGCAGTGCTAGAGATCTAAGGGGGACTGCCTACGAGCAGTACTTC
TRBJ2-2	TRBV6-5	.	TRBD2	CASRSLIAGFGELFF	TGTGCCAGCAGAAGTCTTATAGCGGGGTTCGGGGAGCTGTTTTTT
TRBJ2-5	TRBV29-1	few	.	CSVDFREETQHF	TGCAGCGTTGATTTCAGGGAAGAGACCCAGCACTTC